The clone carrying this T cell receptor beta chain was detected only once. Original processing methods: Reference gene primer amplification gave estimated nucleated cell counts. TCRdb keeps only in-frame clones here, not all; method: immunoSEQ multiplex PCR. The D gene and trimming were derived from the DNA, and the V and J assignments and clone size from that table. The table shows over 120,000 clones, with 60% to 80% occurring only once. These data originate in a study of blood T cell repertoires in COVID-19. Study context: The samples span acute and convalescent COVID-19 from the United States, Italy and Spain. T cells, B-cell-depleted T cells, or PBMCs provided the cDNA or gDNA that served as material.

All recovered Cohort 3 donors got two negative PCRs, got clearance, or saw symptom resolution. This sequence originates from a woman in her forties or fifties who had recovered from COVID-19. Specimen: PBMCs or T cells enriched from blood (not recorded which).

As DNA, the CDR3 is TGTGCCAGCAGCCACGGGGGCAGGGGGCCGGCAGAGACCCAGTACTTC. It codes for CASSHGGRGPAETQYF. The V gene is TRBV14, the J gene TRBJ2-5, with TRBD1 identical over 8 bases. Germline CDR1 SGHDN, CDR2 FVKESK. Trimming removed 3 bases from V and 4 bases from J; junction bases left unmatched: 10. The CDR3 is made up of 16 amino acids.